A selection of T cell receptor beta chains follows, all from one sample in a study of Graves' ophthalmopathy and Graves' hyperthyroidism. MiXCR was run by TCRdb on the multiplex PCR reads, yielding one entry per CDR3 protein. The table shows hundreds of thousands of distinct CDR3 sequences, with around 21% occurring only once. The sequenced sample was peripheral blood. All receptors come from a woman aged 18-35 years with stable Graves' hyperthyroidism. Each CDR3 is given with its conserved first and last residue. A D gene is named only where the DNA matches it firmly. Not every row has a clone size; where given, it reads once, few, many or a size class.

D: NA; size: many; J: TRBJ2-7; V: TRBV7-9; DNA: TGTGCCAGCAGCTCAGTTTCAGCCTACGAGCAGTACTTC; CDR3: CASSSVSAYEQYF
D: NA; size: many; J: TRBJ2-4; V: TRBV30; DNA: TGTGCCTGGAGACTGGGAAACATTCAGTACTTC; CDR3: CAWRLGNIQYF
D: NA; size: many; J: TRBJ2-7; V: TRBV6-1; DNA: TGTGCCAGCACCATACTCGGGGAAGAGCAGTACTTC; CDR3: CASTILGEEQYF
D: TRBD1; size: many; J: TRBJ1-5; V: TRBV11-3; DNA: TGTGCCAGCAGCTCGCTGACAGGGGGTAATCAGCCCCAGCATTTT; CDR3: CASSSLTGGNQPQHF
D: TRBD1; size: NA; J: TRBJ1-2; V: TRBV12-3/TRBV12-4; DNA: TGTGCCAGCAGCGGGGGGACAGGGGTTTTTCGGTACACCTTC; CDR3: CASSGGTGVFRYTF
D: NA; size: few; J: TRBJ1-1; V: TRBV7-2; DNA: TGTGCCAGCAGCTTTGGCACTCCGGCGGTTGAAGCTTTCTTT; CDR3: CASSFGTPAVEAFF
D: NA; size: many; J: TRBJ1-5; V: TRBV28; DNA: TGTGCCAGCAGTTTAAAGGCTGAACCCCAGCATTTT; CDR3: CASSLKAEPQHF
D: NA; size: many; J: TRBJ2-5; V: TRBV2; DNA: TGTGCCAGCACGGAAGGGGGGGGATTGTACCAAGAGACCCAGTACTTC; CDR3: CASTEGGGLYQETQYF
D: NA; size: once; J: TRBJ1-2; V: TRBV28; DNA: TGTGCCAGCACCATGGGGGAGGCCTATGGCTACACCTTC; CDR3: CASTMGEAYGYTF
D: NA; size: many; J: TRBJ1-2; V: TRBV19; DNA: TGTGCCAGTACCACAGGAGGCAACTATGGCTACACCTTC; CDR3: CASTTGGNYGYTF
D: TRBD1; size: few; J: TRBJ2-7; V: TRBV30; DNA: TGTGCCTGGAGGAACAGGGGGCACTCCTACGAGCAGTACTTC; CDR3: CAWRNRGHSYEQYF
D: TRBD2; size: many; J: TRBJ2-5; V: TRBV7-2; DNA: TGTGCCAGCAGCTCCGGGACTAATAAAGAGACCCAGTACTTC; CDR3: CASSSGTNKETQYF
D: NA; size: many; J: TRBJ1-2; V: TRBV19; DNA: TGTGCCAGTAGCCCATGGGACGGAGGAAACTATGGCTACACCTTC; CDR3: CASSPWDGGNYGYTF
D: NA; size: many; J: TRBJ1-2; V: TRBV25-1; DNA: TGTGCCAGCCAAGGGACTCGGTCTACTAACTATGGCTACACCTTC; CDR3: CASQGTRSTNYGYTF
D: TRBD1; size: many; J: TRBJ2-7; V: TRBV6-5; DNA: TGTGCCACCATACGTCGGACAGGTTCCTACGAGCAGTACTTC; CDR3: CATIRRTGSYEQYF
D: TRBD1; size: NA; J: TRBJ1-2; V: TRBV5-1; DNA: TGCGCCAGCAGCGGGACAGGGGACGGTGGCTACACCTTC; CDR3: CASSGTGDGGYTF
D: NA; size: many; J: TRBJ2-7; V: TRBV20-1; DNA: TGCAGTGCTAGAGAAGTTTACGAGCAGTACTTC; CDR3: CSAREVYEQYF